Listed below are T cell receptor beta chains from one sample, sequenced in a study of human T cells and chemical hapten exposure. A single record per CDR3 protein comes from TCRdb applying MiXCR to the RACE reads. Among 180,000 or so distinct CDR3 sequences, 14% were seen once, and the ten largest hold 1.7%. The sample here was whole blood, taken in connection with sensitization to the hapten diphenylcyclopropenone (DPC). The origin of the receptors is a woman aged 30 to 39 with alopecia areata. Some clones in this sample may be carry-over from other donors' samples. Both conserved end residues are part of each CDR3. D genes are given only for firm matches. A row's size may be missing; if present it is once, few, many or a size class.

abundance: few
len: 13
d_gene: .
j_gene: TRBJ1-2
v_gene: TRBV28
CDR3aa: CASRKTPVYGYTF
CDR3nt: TGTGCCAGCAGGAAGACTCCTGTCTATGGCTACACCTTC

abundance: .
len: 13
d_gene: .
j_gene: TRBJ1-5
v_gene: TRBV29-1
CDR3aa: CSAGQSKEQPQHF
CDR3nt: TGCAGCGCCGGACAGTCTAAAGAACAGCCCCAGCATTTT

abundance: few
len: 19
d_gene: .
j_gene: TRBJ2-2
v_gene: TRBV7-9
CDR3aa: CASSRASIRGLVSTGELFF
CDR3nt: TGTGCCAGCAGCCGGGCGTCGATCAGGGGATTGGTATCCACCGGGGAGCTGTTTTTT

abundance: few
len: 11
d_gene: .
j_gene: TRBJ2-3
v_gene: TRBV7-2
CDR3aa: CASSKGLGQYF
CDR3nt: TGTGCCAGCAGCAAGGGGTTGGGGCAGTATTTT

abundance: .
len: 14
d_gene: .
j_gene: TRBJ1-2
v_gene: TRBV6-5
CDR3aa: CASSYDGSGYGYTF
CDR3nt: TGTGCCAGCAGTTACGACGGTAGCGGCTATGGCTACACCTTC

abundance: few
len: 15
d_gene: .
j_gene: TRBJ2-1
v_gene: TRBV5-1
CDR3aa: CASSFDTSSYNEQFF
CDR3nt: TGCGCCAGCAGCTTCGACACCAGCTCCTACAATGAGCAGTTCTTC

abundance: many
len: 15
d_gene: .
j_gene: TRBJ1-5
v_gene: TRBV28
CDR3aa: CASRATGEGHQPQHF
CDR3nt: TGTGCCAGCAGGGCTACAGGAGAAGGCCATCAGCCCCAGCATTTT

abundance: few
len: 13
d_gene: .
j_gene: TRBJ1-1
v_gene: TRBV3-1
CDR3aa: CVSSQVLYTEAFF
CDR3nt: TGTGTCAGCAGCCAAGTCTTATACACTGAAGCTTTCTTT

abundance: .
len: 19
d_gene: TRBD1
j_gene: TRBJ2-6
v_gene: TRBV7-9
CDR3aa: CASSGPGQGIHSGANVLTF
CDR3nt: TGTGCCAGCAGCGGACCGGGACAGGGGATACACTCTGGGGCCAACGTCCTGACTTTC

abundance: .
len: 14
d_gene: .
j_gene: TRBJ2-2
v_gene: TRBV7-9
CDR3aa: CASSSQGNTGEPFF
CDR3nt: TGTGCCAGCAGCTCTCAGGGGAACACCGGGGAGCCGTTTTTT

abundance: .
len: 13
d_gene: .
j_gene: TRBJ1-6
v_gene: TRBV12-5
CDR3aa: CASGVGSNSPLHF
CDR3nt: TGTGCTAGTGGTGTCGGATCTAATTCACCCCTCCACTTT

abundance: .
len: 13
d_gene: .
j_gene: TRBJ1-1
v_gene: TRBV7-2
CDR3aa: CASSTGIPTEAFF
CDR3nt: TGTGCCAGCAGCACGGGAATCCCCACTGAAGCTTTCTTT

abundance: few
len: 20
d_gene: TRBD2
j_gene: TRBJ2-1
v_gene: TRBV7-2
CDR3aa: CASSLGASSGRSSSYNEQFF
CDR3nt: TGTGCCAGCAGCTTAGGGGCGAGTAGCGGGAGGTCGAGCTCCTACAATGAGCAGTTCTTC

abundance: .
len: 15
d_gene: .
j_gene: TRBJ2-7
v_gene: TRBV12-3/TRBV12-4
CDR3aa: CASSSGRRVSYEQYF
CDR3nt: TGTGCCAGCAGCTCTGGCAGACGGGTCTCCTACGAGCAGTACTTC

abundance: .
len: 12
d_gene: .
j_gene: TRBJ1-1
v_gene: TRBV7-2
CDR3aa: CASSLGRSEAFF
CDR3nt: TGTGCCAGCAGCCTTGGCAGGAGTGAAGCTTTCTTT

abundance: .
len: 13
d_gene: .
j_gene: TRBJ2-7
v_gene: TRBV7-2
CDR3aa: CASSLTGLSEQYF
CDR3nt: TGTGCCAGCAGCTTAACAGGGTTAAGCGAGCAGTACTTC

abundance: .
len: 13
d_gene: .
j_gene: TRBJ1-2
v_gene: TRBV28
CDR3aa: CATQFTGVDGYTF
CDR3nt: TGTGCCACCCAGTTTACGGGGGTCGATGGCTACACCTTC

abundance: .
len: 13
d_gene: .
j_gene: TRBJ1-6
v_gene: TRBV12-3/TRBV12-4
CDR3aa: CASSPILDSPLHF
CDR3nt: TGTGCCAGCAGTCCTATCCTCGATTCACCCCTCCACTTT

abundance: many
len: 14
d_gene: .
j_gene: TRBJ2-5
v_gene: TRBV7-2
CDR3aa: CASSLVLGKETQYF
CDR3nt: TGTGCCAGCAGCTTAGTATTAGGGAAAGAGACCCAGTACTTC

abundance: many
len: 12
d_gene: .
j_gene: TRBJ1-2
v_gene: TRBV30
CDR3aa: CAWSVPAQGWTF
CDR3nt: TGTGCCTGGAGTGTACCTGCCCAGGGATGGACCTTC

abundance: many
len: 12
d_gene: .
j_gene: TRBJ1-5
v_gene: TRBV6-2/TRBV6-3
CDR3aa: CASREGYQPQHF
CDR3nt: TGTGCCAGCAGGGAAGGCTATCAGCCCCAGCATTTT

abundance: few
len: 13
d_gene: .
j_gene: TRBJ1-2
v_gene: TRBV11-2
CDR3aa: CASSPQALYGYTF
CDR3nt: TGTGCCAGCAGCCCTCAGGCTCTCTATGGCTACACCTTC

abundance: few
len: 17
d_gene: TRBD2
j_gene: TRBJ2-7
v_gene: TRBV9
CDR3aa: CASSVGPPTSGGYEQYF
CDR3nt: TGTGCCAGCAGCGTAGGGCCCCCGACTAGCGGGGGCTACGAGCAGTACTTC

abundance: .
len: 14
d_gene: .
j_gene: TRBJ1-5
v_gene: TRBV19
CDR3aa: CASSPIGGNQPQHF
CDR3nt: TGTGCCAGTAGCCCTATAGGGGGCAATCAGCCCCAGCATTTT

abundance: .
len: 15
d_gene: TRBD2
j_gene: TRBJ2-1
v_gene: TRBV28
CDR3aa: CASSLLLAVYNEQFF
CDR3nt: TGTGCCAGCAGTCTCTTACTAGCGGTTTACAATGAGCAGTTCTTC

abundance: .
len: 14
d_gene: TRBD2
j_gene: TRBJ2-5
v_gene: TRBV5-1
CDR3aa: CASSFLAEQETQYF
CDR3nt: TGCGCCAGCAGCTTCCTAGCGGAACAAGAGACCCAGTACTTC

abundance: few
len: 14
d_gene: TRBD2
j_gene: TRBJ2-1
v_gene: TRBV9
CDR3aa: CASSVSGTYNEQFF
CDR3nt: TGTGCCAGCAGCGTAAGCGGGACCTACAATGAGCAGTTCTTC

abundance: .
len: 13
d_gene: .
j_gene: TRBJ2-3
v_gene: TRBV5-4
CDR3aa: CASSDRFQDTQYF
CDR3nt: TGTGCCAGCAGCGATAGGTTTCAAGATACGCAGTATTTT

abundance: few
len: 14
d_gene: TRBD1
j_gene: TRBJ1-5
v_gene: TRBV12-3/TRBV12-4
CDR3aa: CASSYTGGNQPQHF
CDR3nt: TGTGCCAGCAGTTATACAGGGGGCAATCAGCCCCAGCATTTT